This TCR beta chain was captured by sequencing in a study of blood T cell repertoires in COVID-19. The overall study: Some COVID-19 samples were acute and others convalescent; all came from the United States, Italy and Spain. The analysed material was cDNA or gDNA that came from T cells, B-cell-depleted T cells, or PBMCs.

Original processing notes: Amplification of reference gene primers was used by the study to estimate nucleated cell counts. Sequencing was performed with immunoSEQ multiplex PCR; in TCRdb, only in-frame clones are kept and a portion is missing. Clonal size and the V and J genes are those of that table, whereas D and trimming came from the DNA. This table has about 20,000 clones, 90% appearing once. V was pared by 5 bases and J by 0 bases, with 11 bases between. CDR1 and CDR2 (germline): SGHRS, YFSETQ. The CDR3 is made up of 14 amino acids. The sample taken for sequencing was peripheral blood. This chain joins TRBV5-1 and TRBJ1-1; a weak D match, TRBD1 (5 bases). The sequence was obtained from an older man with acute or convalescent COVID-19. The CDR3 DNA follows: TGCGCCAGCAGGCGACAGAGCATGAACACTGAAGCTTTCTTT. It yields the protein CASRRQSMNTEAFF. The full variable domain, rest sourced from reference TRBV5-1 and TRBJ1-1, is KAGVTQTPRYLIKTRGQQVTLSCSPISGHRSVSWYQQTPGQGLQFLFEYFSETQRNKGNFPGRFSGRQFSNSRSEMNVSTLELGDSALYLCASRRQSMNTEAFFGQGTRLTVV.